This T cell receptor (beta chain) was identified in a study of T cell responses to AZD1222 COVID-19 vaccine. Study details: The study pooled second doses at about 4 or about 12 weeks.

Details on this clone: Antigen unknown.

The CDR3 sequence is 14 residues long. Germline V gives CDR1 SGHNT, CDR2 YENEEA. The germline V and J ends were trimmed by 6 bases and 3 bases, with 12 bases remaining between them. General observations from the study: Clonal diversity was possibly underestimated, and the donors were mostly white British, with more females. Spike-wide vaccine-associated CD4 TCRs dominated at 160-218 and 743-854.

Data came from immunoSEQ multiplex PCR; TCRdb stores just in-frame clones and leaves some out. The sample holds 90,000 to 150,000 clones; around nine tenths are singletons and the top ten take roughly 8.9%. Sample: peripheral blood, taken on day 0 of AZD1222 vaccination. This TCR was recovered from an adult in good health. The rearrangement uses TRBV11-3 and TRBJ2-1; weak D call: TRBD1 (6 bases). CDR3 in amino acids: CASSSRDNYNEQFF. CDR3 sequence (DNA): TGTGCCAGCAGTTCCCGGGACAACTACAATGAGCAGTTCTTC.